Included here is one T cell receptor (beta chain) sequence, with context. As yet, its antigen is unknown. The CDR3 is 13 residues long. The germline V gene has CDR1 SGHNT and CDR2 YENEEA. Between the trimmed V and J ends, which lost 2 bases and 10 bases, there was a span of 9 bases. Repertoires were generated with immunoSEQ multiplex PCR, while TCRdb's copy carries only in-frame clones and drops some. The table shows 24,000 or so clones, with around 79% occurring only once. The entry originates in a study of vaccination effects on CD4 cells after COVID-19. Study observations and caveats: At late timepoints after vaccination, vaccine- and infection-induced clones shrank markedly.

Antigen-specific CD4+ T cells were first expanded with viral peptide pools by the ViraFEST assay and only then sequenced. The authors isolated CD4+ T cells after around 11 days of culture. From March to December 2020, the person had a SARS-CoV-2 infection that was confirmed by PCR. A half-volume exchange with IL-2 medium occurred on days 3 and 7. Sequenced here: CD4+ T cells from PBMCs cultured with HCoV-NL63 spike peptides, sampled before COVID-19 vaccination. This rearrangement joins TRBV11-3 to TRBJ1-6, with a possible D match to TRBD1 (5 bases). The TCR sequence derives from a human donor who had a prior SARS-CoV-2 infection. CDR3 in amino acids: CASSLTRGSPLHF. Here the CDR3 DNA reads TGTGCCAGCAGCTTAACGAGGGGATCACCCCTCCACTTT.